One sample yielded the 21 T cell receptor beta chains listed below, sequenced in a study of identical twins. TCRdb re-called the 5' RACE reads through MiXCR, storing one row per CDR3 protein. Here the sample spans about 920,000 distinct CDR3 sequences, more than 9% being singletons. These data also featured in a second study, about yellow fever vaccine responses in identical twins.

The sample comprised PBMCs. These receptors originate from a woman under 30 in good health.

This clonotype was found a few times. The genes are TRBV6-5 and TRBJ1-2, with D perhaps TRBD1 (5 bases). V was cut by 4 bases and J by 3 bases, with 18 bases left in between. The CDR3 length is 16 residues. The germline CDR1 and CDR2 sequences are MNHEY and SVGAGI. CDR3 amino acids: CASSSRDSQSDYGYTF. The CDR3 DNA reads TGTGCCAGCAGTTCCCGCGACAGCCAGTCGGACTATGGCTACACCTTC.

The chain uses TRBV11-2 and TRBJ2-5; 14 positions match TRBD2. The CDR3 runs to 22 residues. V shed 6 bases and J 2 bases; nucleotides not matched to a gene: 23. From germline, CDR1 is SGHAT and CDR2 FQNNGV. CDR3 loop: CASRVEGGTSGRGRDKQETQYF. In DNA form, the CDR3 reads TGTGCCAGCAGAGTAGAGGGGGGGACTAGCGGGAGAGGGAGGGATAAACAAGAGACCCAGTACTTC.

The CDR3 region is CASTWQGTGDSYEQYV. The CDR3 nucleotides read TGTGCCAGCACCTGGCAGGGGACAGGGGACTCCTACGAGCAGTACGTC. This chain links TRBV5-6 with TRBJ2-7; the match to TRBD1 covers 10 bases. CDR1 and CDR2 from the germline V gene are SGHDT and YYEEEE. V dropped 6 bases and J dropped 0; count of bases not matched to a gene: 9. This CDR3 has 16 residues.

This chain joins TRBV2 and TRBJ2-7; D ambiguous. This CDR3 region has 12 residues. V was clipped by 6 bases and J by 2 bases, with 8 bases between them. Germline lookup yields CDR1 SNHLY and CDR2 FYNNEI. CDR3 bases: TGTGCCAGCAGAGTCGAGACCTACGAGCAGTACTTC. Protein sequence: CASRVETYEQYF.

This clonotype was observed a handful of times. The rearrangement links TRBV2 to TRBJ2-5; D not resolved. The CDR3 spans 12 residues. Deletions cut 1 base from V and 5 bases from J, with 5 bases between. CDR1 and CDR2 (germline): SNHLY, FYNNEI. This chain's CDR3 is CASSEGTETQYF. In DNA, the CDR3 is TGTGCCAGCAGTGAAGGGACGGAGACCCAGTACTTC.

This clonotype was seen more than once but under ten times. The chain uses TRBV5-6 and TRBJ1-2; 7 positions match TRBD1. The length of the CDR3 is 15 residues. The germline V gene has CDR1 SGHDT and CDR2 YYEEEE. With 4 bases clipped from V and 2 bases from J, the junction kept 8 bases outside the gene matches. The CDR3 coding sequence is TGTGCCAGCAGCCCCGGGACAGCCAAAAACTATGGCTACACCTTC. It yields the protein CASSPGTAKNYGYTF.

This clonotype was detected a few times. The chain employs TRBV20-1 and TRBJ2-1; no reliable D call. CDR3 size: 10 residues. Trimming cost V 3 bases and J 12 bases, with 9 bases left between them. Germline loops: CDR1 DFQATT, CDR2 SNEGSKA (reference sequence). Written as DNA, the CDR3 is TGCAGTGCTAGTAAGGGAAGGCAGTTCTTC. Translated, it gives CSASKGRQFF.

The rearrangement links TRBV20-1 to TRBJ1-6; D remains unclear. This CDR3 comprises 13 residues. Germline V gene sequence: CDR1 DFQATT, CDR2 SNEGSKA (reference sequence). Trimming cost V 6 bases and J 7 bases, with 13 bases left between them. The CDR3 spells CSANAWENSPLHF. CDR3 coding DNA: TGCAGTGCCAACGCCTGGGAGAATTCACCCCTCCACTTT.

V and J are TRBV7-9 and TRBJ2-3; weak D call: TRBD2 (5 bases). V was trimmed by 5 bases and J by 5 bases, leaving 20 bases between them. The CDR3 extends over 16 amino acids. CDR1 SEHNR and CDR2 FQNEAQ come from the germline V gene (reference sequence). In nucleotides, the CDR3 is TGTGCCAGCAGCCCGGCCGGCGGTGAGCGGAGAGATACGCAGTATTTT. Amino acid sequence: CASSPAGGERRDTQYF.

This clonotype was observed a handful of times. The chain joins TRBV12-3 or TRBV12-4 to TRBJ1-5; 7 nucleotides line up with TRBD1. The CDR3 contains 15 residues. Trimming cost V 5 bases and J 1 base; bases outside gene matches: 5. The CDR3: CASSNRGVSNQPQHF. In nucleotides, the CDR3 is TGTGCCAGCAGTAACAGGGGAGTGAGCAATCAGCCCCAGCATTTT.

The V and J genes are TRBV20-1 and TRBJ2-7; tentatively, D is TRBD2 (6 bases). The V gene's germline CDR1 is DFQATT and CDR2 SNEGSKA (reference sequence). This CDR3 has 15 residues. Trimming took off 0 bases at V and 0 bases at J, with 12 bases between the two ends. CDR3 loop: CSARDPSGRSYEQYF. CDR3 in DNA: TGCAGTGCTAGAGATCCGAGCGGGCGCTCCTACGAGCAGTACTTC.

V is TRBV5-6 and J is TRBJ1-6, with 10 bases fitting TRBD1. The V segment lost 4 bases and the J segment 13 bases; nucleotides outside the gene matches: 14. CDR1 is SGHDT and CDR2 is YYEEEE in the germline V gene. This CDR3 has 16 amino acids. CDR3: CASSPFADRGTSPLHF. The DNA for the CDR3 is TGTGCCAGCAGCCCCTTCGCGGACAGGGGGACGTCTCCCCTCCACTTT.

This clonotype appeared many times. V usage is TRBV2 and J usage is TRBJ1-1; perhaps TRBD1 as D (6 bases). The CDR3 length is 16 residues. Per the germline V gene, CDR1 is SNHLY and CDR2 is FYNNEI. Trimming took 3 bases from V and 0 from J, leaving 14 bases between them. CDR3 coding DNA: TGTGCCAGCAGTGAGGGGGGCCATCACTTGAACACTGAAGCTTTCTTT. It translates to CASSEGGHHLNTEAFF.

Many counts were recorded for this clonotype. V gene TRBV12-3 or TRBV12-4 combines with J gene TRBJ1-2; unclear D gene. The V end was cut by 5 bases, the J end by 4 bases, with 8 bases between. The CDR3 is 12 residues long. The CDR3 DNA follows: TGTGCCAGCAGTATACGGCCCTATGGCTACACCTTC. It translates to CASSIRPYGYTF.

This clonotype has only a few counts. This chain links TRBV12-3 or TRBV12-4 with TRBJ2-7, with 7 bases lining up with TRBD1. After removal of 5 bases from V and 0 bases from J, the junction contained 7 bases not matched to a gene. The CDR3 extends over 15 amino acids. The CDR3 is CASSTPGTDSYEQYF. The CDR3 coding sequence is TGTGCCAGCAGTACCCCCGGGACAGACTCCTACGAGCAGTACTTC.

The CDR3 nucleotides are TGCGCCAGCAGTTTCGAGAGGCACCAAAATTACAATGAGCAGTTCTTC. This encodes CASSFERHQNYNEQFF. This chain links TRBV5-1 with TRBJ2-1; D gene uncertain. V was clipped by 5 bases and J by 4 bases, with 19 bases between them. Germline V lookup: CDR1 SGHRS, CDR2 YFSETQ. The CDR3 covers 16 residues.

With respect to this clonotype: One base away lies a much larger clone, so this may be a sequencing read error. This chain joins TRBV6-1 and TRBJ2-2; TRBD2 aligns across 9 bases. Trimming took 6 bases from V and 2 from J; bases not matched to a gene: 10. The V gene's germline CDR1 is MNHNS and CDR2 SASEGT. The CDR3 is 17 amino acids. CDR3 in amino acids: CASSRRASGDNTGELFF. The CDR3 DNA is TGTGCCAGCAGCCGACGCGCTAGCGGGGATAACACCGGGGAGCTGTTTTTT.

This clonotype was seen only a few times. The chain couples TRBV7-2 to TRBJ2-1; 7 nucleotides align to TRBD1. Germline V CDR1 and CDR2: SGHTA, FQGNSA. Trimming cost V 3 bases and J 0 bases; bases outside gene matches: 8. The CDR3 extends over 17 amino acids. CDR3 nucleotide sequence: TGTGCCAGCAGCTTTTTCATAGGGGGCCTCTCCTACAATGAGCAGTTCTTC. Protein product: CASSFFIGGLSYNEQFF. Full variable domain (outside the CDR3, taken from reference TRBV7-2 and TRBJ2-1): GAGVSQSPSNKVTEKGKDVELRCDPISGHTALYWYRQSLGQGLEFLIYFQGNSAPDKSGLPSDRFSAERTGGSVSTLTIQRTQQEDSAVYLCASSFFIGGLSYNEQFFGPGTRLTVL.

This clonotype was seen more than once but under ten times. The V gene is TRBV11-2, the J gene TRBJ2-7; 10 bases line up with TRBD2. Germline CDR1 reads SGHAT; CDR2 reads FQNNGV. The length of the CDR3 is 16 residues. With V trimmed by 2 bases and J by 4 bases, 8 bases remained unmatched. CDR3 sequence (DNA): TGTGCCAGCAGCTTAAGCAACCCTAGCGGGAGATACGAGCAGTACTTC. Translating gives CASSLSNPSGRYEQYF.

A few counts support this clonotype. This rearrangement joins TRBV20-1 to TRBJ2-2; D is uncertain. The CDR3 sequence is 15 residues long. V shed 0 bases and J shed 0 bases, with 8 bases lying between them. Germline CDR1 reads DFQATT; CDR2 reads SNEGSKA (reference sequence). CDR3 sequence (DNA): TGCAGTGCTAGAGATGATTTGTCGAACACCGGGGAGCTGTTTTTT. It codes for CSARDDLSNTGELFF.

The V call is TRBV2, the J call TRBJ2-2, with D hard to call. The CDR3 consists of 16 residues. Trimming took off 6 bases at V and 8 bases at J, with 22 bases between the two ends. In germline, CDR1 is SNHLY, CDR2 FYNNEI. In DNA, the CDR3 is TGTGCCAGCAGGACCCTACCCCTTGACCCTGCTGGGGAGCTGTTTTTT. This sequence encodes CASRTLPLDPAGELFF.